The 28 T cell receptor beta chains below come from one sample, sequenced in a study of identical twins. TCRdb redid the calling of the 5' RACE reads with MiXCR, one entry per CDR3 protein. The sample gives approximately 230,000 distinct CDR3 sequences, about 14% of which show up once; 7% to 9% is in the top ten. The sample comprised memory (CD45RO+) T cells sorted from blood. The receptors shown here come from a woman between 18 and 29 years old in good health.

This clonotype was picked up a small number of times. The chain joins TRBV24-1 to TRBJ2-1; TRBD2 matches at 9 bases. Per the germline V gene, CDR1 is KGHDR and CDR2 is SFDVKD. Losses at the gene ends were 6 bases for V and 7 bases for J; bases not matched to a gene: 9. The CDR3 extends over 15 amino acids. The DNA for the CDR3 is TGTGCCACCAGTAAGGCGGGAGGGCCTCATAATGAGCAGTTCTTC. This codes for CATSKAGGPHNEQFF.

This clonotype was detected only a few times. In DNA form, the CDR3 reads TGTGCCAGCAGCTACAGGGATAGCGGGAGGACCTACGAGCAGTACTTC. This sequence encodes CASSYRDSGRTYEQYF. J is TRBJ2-7 and V is TRBV7-8, with 10 bases that match TRBD2. Trimming cost V 4 bases and J 2 bases; bases outside gene matches: 8. This CDR3 has 16 amino acids. Germline V gene sequence: CDR1 SGHVS, CDR2 FQNEAQ.

The V and J genes are TRBV9 and TRBJ2-1, with 8 bases identical to TRBD2. The germline V gene encodes CDR1 SGDLS and CDR2 YYNGEE. The CDR3 sequence is 16 residues long. The trim removed 1 base at V and 6 bases at J, leaving 9 bases unmatched. The CDR3 DNA reads as TGTGCCAGCAGCGTAACGATAGCGGGGAATGGCAATGAGCAGTTCTTC. It yields the protein CASSVTIAGNGNEQFF. Drawing the rest from reference TRBV9 and TRBJ2-1, the complete variable domain is DSGVTQTPKHLITATGQRVTLRCSPRSGDLSVYWYQQSLDQGLQFLIQYYNGEERAKGNILERFSAQQFPDLHSELNLSSLELGDSALYFCASSVTIAGNGNEQFFGPGTRLTVL.

This clonotype has a count of ten or more. This chain joins TRBV7-2 and TRBJ2-3; no definite D call. Per germline, CDR1 SGHTA and CDR2 FQGNSA. V lost 4 bases and J 5 bases, leaving 7 bases between the germline ends. This CDR3 is 12 amino acids long. CDR3 in DNA: TGTGCCAGCAGCTCTCCCCTAGATACGCAGTATTTT. Amino acid sequence: CASSSPLDTQYF.

This clonotype occurred many times. The chain uses TRBV5-1 and TRBJ2-3; D gene uncertain. The CDR3 is 12 amino acids. From germline, CDR1 is SGHRS and CDR2 YFSETQ. The V and J ends lost 1 base and 6 bases respectively, with 6 bases between them. The CDR3 DNA sequence: TGCGCCAGCAGCTTGATCGGCGATACGCAGTATTTT. It is translated as CASSLIGDTQYF. Based on the CDR3 plus reference TRBV5-1 and TRBJ2-3, the full variable domain is KAGVTQTPRYLIKTRGQQVTLSCSPISGHRSVSWYQQTPGQGLQFLFEYFSETQRNKGNFPGRFSGRQFSNSRSEMNVSTLELGDSALYLCASSLIGDTQYFGPGTRLTVL.

This clonotype was seen more than once but under ten times. The chain links TRBV11-2 to TRBJ2-3; a possible D gene is TRBD2 (6 bases). CDR3 length: 14 amino acids. The V end was cut by 3 bases, the J end by 2 bases, with 9 bases between. Germline V gene data show CDR1 as SGHAT and CDR2 as FQNNGV. Here the CDR3 DNA reads TGTGCCAGCAGCTTGGGACTTCTCACAGATACGCAGTATTTT. Protein: CASSLGLLTDTQYF.

This clonotype was recorded a few times. The chain carries TRBV3-1 and TRBJ2-5, with 8 bases matching TRBD2. With 6 bases clipped from V and 5 bases from J, the junction kept 8 bases outside the gene matches. The CDR3 spans 14 residues. Germline V CDR1 and CDR2: LGHDT, YNNKEL (reference sequence). The CDR3 sequence is CASSRSGSGETQYF. In nucleotides, the CDR3 is TGTGCCAGCAGTCGGAGCGGGAGCGGGGAGACCCAGTACTTC.

This clonotype has just a few counts. The V gene is TRBV2, the J gene TRBJ2-5; D gene unclear. CDR1 SNHLY and CDR2 FYNNEI come from the germline V gene. Trimming took off 6 bases at V and 0 bases at J, with 5 bases between the two ends. This CDR3 contains 12 residues. This CDR3 is CASRSYQETQYF. CDR3 nucleotide sequence: TGTGCCAGCAGGTCGTACCAAGAGACCCAGTACTTC.

This clonotype was observed a handful of times. The genes are TRBV4-3 and TRBJ2-1; D not certain. CDR1 and CDR2 from the germline V gene are LGHNA and YSLEER. V lost 0 bases and J lost 8, with 8 bases in between. This CDR3 has 13 residues. The CDR3 loop reads CASSQDTGHEQFF. CDR3 coding DNA: TGCGCCAGCAGCCAAGATACCGGGCATGAGCAGTTCTTC.

This clonotype was observed a handful of times. The chain employs TRBV9 and TRBJ2-2; D not resolved. This CDR3 is built from 16 residues. Per germline, CDR1 SGDLS and CDR2 YYNGEE. V was cut by 0 bases and J by 2 bases, with 11 bases left in between. The chain's CDR3 is CASSVGSPQNTGELFF. In nucleotides, the CDR3 is TGTGCCAGCAGCGTAGGGTCGCCCCAAAACACCGGGGAGCTGTTTTTT.

This clonotype was observed a handful of times. V usage is TRBV9 and J usage is TRBJ2-3; 8 bases agree with TRBD2. Trimming at V came to 0 bases and at J to 4 bases, leaving 4 bases not matched to a gene. The CDR3 length is 15 residues. CDR1 and CDR2 from the germline V gene are SGDLS and YYNGEE. The CDR3 sequence is CASSVVSGSSDTQYF. In DNA form, the CDR3 reads TGTGCCAGCAGCGTAGTGAGCGGGAGTTCAGATACGCAGTATTTT.

This clonotype has ten or more counts. This chain joins TRBV12-3 or TRBV12-4 and TRBJ1-1; no definite D call. V was trimmed by 2 bases and J by 9 bases, leaving 10 bases between them. CDR3 length equals 12 residues. CDR3 DNA: TGTGCCAGCAGTTTAAGTTTAGGGAAAGCTTTCTTT. It yields the protein CASSLSLGKAFF.

This clonotype was observed a few times. Written as DNA, the CDR3 is TGCGCCAGCAGCGTGCTTCCGGGGGCTGTTTACGAGCAGTACTTC. This sequence encodes CASSVLPGAVYEQYF. V is TRBV5-1 and J is TRBJ2-7; the D gene could be TRBD1 or TRBD2 (6 bases each). CDR3 size: 15 residues. The V and J ends lost 4 bases and 4 bases respectively, with 18 bases between them. CDR1 is SGHRS and CDR2 is YFSETQ in the germline V gene.

This rearrangement joins TRBV28 to TRBJ1-2, with 9 bases that match TRBD1. Germline assignment: CDR1 MDHEN and CDR2 SYDVKM. V dropped 3 bases and J dropped 8; count of bases not matched to a gene: 10. The CDR3 is made up of 15 amino acids. CDR3 sequence reads: CASSLWDRAVGGYTF. In DNA form, the CDR3 reads TGTGCCAGCAGTTTGTGGGACAGGGCTGTCGGAGGCTACACCTTC.

This clonotype was detected a few times. The genes are TRBV6-5 and TRBJ1-1, with TRBD1 matching 10 bases. Germline CDR1 and CDR2: MNHEY and SVGAGI. The CDR3 sequence is 17 residues long. V was pared by 4 bases and J by 4 bases, with 12 bases of the junction left unmatched. CDR3 sequence (DNA): TGTGCCAGCAGTTCGAAGACAGGGGGCGCGTTGTCCACTGAAGCTTTCTTT. Translation: CASSSKTGGALSTEAFF.

This clonotype was detected only once. The CDR3 does not end in the conserved phenylalanine or tryptophan, so this is likely a read error. The chain carries TRBV28 and TRBJ2-7; 12 bases are shared with TRBD2. Germline CDR1 is MDHEN and CDR2 is SYDVKM. J was trimmed by 3 bases and V by 6 bases; bases with no gene match: 3. The CDR3 is 14 amino acids. CDR3 protein: CASSWTSGNYEQYL. The CDR3 region has the DNA TGTGCCAGCAGCTGGACTAGCGGGAACTACGAGCAGTACCTC.

The chain uses TRBV12-3 or TRBV12-4 and TRBJ1-1; 8 bases align to TRBD1. The CDR3 sequence is 15 residues long. V dropped 5 bases and J dropped 1; count of bases not matched to a gene: 6. The CDR3 loop reads CASSPRTGQNTEAFF. DNA of the CDR3: TGTGCCAGCAGTCCTCGGACAGGGCAGAACACTGAAGCTTTCTTT.

With respect to this clonotype: A read error may explain this, as a much larger clone is one base away. The V gene is TRBV10-3, the J gene TRBJ2-7, with 7 bases aligning to TRBD1. Looked up from germline, CDR1 is ENHRY and CDR2 is SYGVKD. With V trimmed by 5 bases and J by 4 bases, 11 bases remained unmatched. The CDR3 length is 15 residues. The CDR3 sequence is CAISNTGTESYEQYF. CDR3 sequence (DNA): TGTGCCATCAGTAACACCGGGACAGAGTCATACGAGCAGTACTTC.

Only a few counts were recorded for this clonotype. This sequence joins TRBV20-1 and TRBJ2-1, with TRBD2 matching 12 bases. The J segment lost 9 bases and the V segment lost 3 bases, leaving 9 bases of the junction unmatched. Germline V gene sequence: CDR1 DFQATT, CDR2 SNEGSKA (reference sequence). The CDR3 totals 15 residues. Here the CDR3 DNA reads TGCAGTGCTAGCGGACTAGCGGGAAAAATGGCTGAGCAGTTCTTC. As protein: CSASGLAGKMAEQFF.

This clonotype has just a few counts. The chain combines TRBV5-6 with TRBJ2-1; the D gene is possibly TRBD2 (6 bases). The germline CDR1 and CDR2 sequences are SGHDT and YYEEEE. The CDR3 has 17 amino acids. V dropped 3 bases and J dropped 1 base, with 17 bases sitting between them. CDR3 loop: CASSWLQGEASYNEQFF. CDR3 nucleotides: TGTGCCAGCAGCTGGCTCCAAGGGGAGGCTTCCTACAATGAGCAGTTCTTC.

This clonotype was counted between two and nine times. The chain combines TRBV6-1 with TRBJ2-7, with a tentative D call TRBD1 (6 bases). Germline loops: CDR1 MNHNS, CDR2 SASEGT. The CDR3 is 14 amino acids. Deletions cut 5 bases from V and 4 bases from J, with 15 bases between. The CDR3 is CASSQRDIIYEQYF. In DNA, the CDR3 is TGTGCCAGCAGTCAACGGGACATTATTTACGAGCAGTACTTC.

The chain carries TRBV20-1 and TRBJ1-1; TRBD1 aligns across 8 bases. V gave up 6 bases and J gave up 5 bases; unmatched junction bases: 8. The CDR3 has 13 residues. CDR1 DFQATT and CDR2 SNEGSKA come from the germline V gene (reference sequence). The CDR3 here is CSATRQGSTEAFF. In nucleotides, the CDR3 is TGCAGTGCAACCAGACAGGGGAGTACTGAAGCTTTCTTT.

At least ten counts were recorded for this clonotype. V and J are TRBV7-9 and TRBJ1-2; unclear D gene. The CDR3 totals 13 residues. The V gene lost 5 bases and the J gene lost 4 bases, with 11 bases spanning the gap. The V gene's germline CDR1 is SEHNR and CDR2 FQNEAQ (reference sequence). The CDR3 is CASSPEVPYGYTF. The CDR3, as DNA: TGTGCCAGCAGCCCAGAAGTACCCTATGGCTACACCTTC.

This clonotype was detected ten times or more. The rearrangement links TRBV5-1 to TRBJ1-5; TRBD1 matches at 7 bases. From germline, CDR1 is SGHRS and CDR2 YFSETQ. J lost 4 bases, V lost 4 bases, and 8 bases had no gene match. This CDR3 comprises 15 residues. This chain's CDR3 is CASSVDRRENQPQHF. As DNA, the CDR3 is TGCGCCAGCAGCGTGGACAGGCGCGAAAATCAGCCCCAGCATTTT.

This clonotype has more than one count but fewer than ten. The chain uses TRBV5-1 and TRBJ2-1; weak D call: TRBD2 (6 bases). Germline V lookup: CDR1 SGHRS, CDR2 YFSETQ. The CDR3 consists of 13 residues. V was clipped by 4 bases and J by 8 bases, with 13 bases between them. In DNA form, the CDR3 reads TGCGCCAGCAGCGGCGGGTCGGGGGATGAGCAGTTCTTC. This encodes CASSGGSGDEQFF.

A few counts support this clonotype. The chain has TRBV6-1 and TRBJ2-2; D could derive from TRBD1 or TRBD2 (5 bases each). This CDR3 has 15 residues. Trimming cost V 10 bases and J 5 bases, with 20 bases left between them. Germline assignment: CDR1 MNHNS and CDR2 SASEGT. This CDR3 is CATQHTGGRTGELFF. The CDR3 DNA follows: TGTGCCACGCAGCACACAGGAGGAAGGACCGGGGAGCTGTTTTTT.

This clonotype has at least ten counts. The chain uses TRBV29-1 and TRBJ1-1; D gene uncertain. Germline-derived CDR1 and CDR2 are SQVTM and ANQGSEA. V was pared by 4 bases and J by 5 bases, with 14 bases between. This CDR3 region has 13 residues. This CDR3 is CSVVKGQGTEAFF. The CDR3 coding sequence is TGCAGCGTTGTGAAAGGGCAAGGAACTGAAGCTTTCTTT.

Only a few counts were recorded for this clonotype. The V and J genes are TRBV7-2 and TRBJ2-2; D gene unclear. V was clipped by 5 bases and J by 4 bases, with 5 bases between them. Germline CDR1 and CDR2: SGHTA and FQGNSA. CDR3 size: 12 residues. The CDR3 protein is CASSPFTGELFF. CDR3 sequence (DNA): TGTGCCAGCAGCCCGTTCACCGGGGAGCTGTTTTTT.